Presented here are 14 T cell receptor beta chains from one specimen sequenced in a study of blood T cell repertoires in COVID-19. Libraries were prepared by immunoSEQ multiplex PCR; TCRdb keeps only in-frame clonotypes and omits some of them. The table includes about 390,000 clones, around nine tenths detected once. Input material: PBMCs or T cells enriched from blood (not recorded which). These receptors all come from a woman aged 50 to 60 who had recovered from COVID-19.

The chain combines TRBV30 with TRBJ1-3; D not resolved. The CDR3 is 17 amino acids. Per germline, CDR1 GTSNPN and CDR2 SVGIG (reference sequence). Trimming pared 3 bases from V and 4 bases from J, leaving 22 bases between. The chain's CDR3 is CAWSDSGWVIGGNTIYF. CDR3 sequence (DNA): TGTGCCTGGAGCGACTCCGGTTGGGTAATCGGCGGAAACACCATATATTTT. The complete variable domain, with remaining parts taken from reference TRBV30 and TRBJ1-3, reads SQTIHQWPATLVQPVGSPLSLECTVEGTSNPNLYWYRQAAGRGLQLLFYSVGIGQISSEVPQNLSASRPQDRQFILSSKKLLLSDSGFYLCAWSDSGWVIGGNTIYFGEGSWLTVV.

J is TRBJ1-6 and V is TRBV7-8; maybe TRBD1 (6 bases). The length of the CDR3 is 14 residues. Germline lookup yields CDR1 SGHVS and CDR2 FQNEAQ. Trimming stripped 2 bases from V and 8 bases from J, with 10 bases between. The CDR3 spells CASSLTGKDSPLHF. In DNA, the CDR3 is TGTGCCAGCAGCTTAACAGGGAAGGATTCACCCCTCCACTTT.

The chain uses TRBV11-2 and TRBJ2-7; tentatively, D is TRBD2 (6 bases). Trimming stripped 5 bases from V and 3 bases from J, with 17 bases between. CDR1 and CDR2 from the germline V gene are SGHAT and FQNNGV. CDR3 length equals 15 residues. The DNA for the CDR3 is TGTGCCAGCAGCATCGGGAGTCAGGGTTACTACGAGCAGTACTTC. This gives the protein CASSIGSQGYYEQYF. Full variable domain (missing parts from reference TRBV11-2 and TRBJ2-7): EAGVAQSPRYKIIEKRQSVAFWCNPISGHATLYWYQQILGQGPKLLIQFQNNGVVDDSQLPKDRFSAERLKGVDSTLKIQPAKLEDSAVYLCASSIGSQGYYEQYFGPGTRLTVT.

Worth noting for this clone: Its ends do not fully match the called genes, so a read error is possible. In DNA, the CDR3 is TGTGCCAGCAGTCCGCCATCGGGACTAGCCCTCTTC. It codes for CASSPPSGLALF. The chain employs TRBV6-2 or TRBV6-3 and TRBJ2-7; 9 bases align to TRBD2. CDR3 length: 12 amino acids. Per germline, CDR1 MNHEY and CDR2 SVGEGT.

The chain employs TRBV19 and TRBJ1-1, with D uncertain. Trimming left V 5 bases short and J 1 base short, with 11 bases between. Germline CDR1 reads LNHDA; CDR2 reads SQIVND (reference sequence). The CDR3 is 14 residues long. The CDR3 nucleotides read TGTGCCAGTAGTCGGAGGCCGCCGAACACTGAAGCTTTCTTT. Protein: CASSRRPPNTEAFF.

V is TRBV21-1 and J is TRBJ2-7; the listed D gene, TRBD2, was not tested against the DNA. TRBV21-1 is a documented pseudogene. CDR3 length equals 16 residues. This CDR3 is CASSKVPRLGADEQYF. The CDR3, as DNA: TGTGCCAGCAGCAAAGTACCAAGACTGGGTGCTGACGAGCAGTACTTC.

The CDR3 region has the DNA TGCGCCAGCAGCTACGGGACAGGGTCGACCTACGAGCAGTACTTC. Its protein is CASSYGTGSTYEQYF. The V gene is TRBV5-1, the J gene TRBJ2-7; 9 nucleotides agree with TRBD1. CDR1 SGHRS and CDR2 YFSETQ come from the germline V gene. This CDR3 comprises 15 residues. V was clipped by 3 bases and J by 2 bases; unmatched bases: 6. Full variable domain (remainder filled in from reference TRBV5-1 and TRBJ2-7): KAGVTQTPRYLIKTRGQQVTLSCSPISGHRSVSWYQQTPGQGLQFLFEYFSETQRNKGNFPGRFSGRQFSNSRSEMNVSTLELGDSALYLCASSYGTGSTYEQYFGPGTRLTVT.

The chain carries TRBV7-8 and TRBJ1-1, with D tentatively TRBD1 (6 bases). The germline V and J ends were trimmed by 5 bases and 2 bases, with 12 bases remaining between them. Per germline, CDR1 SGHVS and CDR2 FQNEAQ. The CDR3 is made up of 14 amino acids. CDR3 DNA sequence: TGTGCCAGCAGCCCCGACAGGTTTAACACTGAAGCTTTCTTT. Protein: CASSPDRFNTEAFF.

This chain links TRBV9 with TRBJ2-3; D possibly corresponds to TRBD2 (5 bases). Trimming left V 3 bases short and J 3 bases short, with 17 bases between. The CDR3 extends over 16 amino acids. In germline, CDR1 is SGDLS, CDR2 YYNGEE. The CDR3 loop reads CASSARFAGGTDTQYF. CDR3 DNA: TGTGCCAGCAGCGCTCGCTTTGCGGGTGGTACAGATACGCAGTATTTT. Supplemented by reference TRBV9 and TRBJ2-3, the full variable domain reads DSGVTQTPKHLITATGQRVTLRCSPRSGDLSVYWYQQSLDQGLQFLIQYYNGEERAKGNILERFSAQQFPDLHSELNLSSLELGDSALYFCASSARFAGGTDTQYFGPGTRLTVL.

This clone was seen once. The chain is built from TRBV19 and TRBJ1-4; D uncertain. The CDR3 extends over 16 amino acids. V lost 7 bases and J 3 bases, leaving 18 bases between the germline ends. Germline-derived CDR1 and CDR2 are LNHDA and SQIVND (reference sequence). CDR3 coding DNA: TGTGCCAGTATTTTAAATGGACTTTTACCTAATGAAAAACTGTTTTTT. It specifies CASILNGLLPNEKLFF. The variable domain in full, with the rest retrieved from reference TRBV19 and TRBJ1-4, is DGGITQSPKYLFRKEGQNVTLSCEQNLNHDAMYWYRQDPGQGLRLIYYSQIVNDFQKGDIAEGYSVSREKKESFPLTVTSAQKNPTAFYLCASILNGLLPNEKLFFGSGTQLSVL.

The genes are TRBV24-1 and TRBJ1-2; D uncertain. Germline CDR1 is KGHDR and CDR2 is SFDVKD. Trimming removed 6 bases at V and 6 bases at J, with 10 bases between. The CDR3 has 12 residues. CDR3 sequence (DNA): TGTGCCACCAGTCCGGGTCCCCATGGCTACACCTTC. This sequence encodes CATSPGPHGYTF.

This rearrangement joins TRBV27 to TRBJ1-1; perhaps TRBD1 as D (6 bases). V was cut by 10 bases and J by 0 bases, with 12 bases left in between. This CDR3 spans 13 amino acids. Germline CDR1 and CDR2: MNHEY and SMNVEV (reference sequence). CDR3 sequence: CATTDSMNTEAFF. The CDR3 coding sequence is TGTGCCACTACGGACAGCATGAACACTGAAGCTTTCTTT.

This chain uses TRBV7-8 with TRBJ2-7; 8 bases match TRBD2. V lost 0 bases, J lost 1 base, and 5 bases stayed unmatched. Germline CDR1 is SGHVS and CDR2 is FQNEAQ. The CDR3 runs 16 residues. DNA of the CDR3: TGTGCCAGCAGCTTAGCTAGCGGGGCTTTTTCCTACGAGCAGTACTTC. Its translation: CASSLASGAFSYEQYF.

The chain recombines TRBV9 with TRBJ1-2, with TRBD1 matching 8 bases. Germline assignment: CDR1 SGDLS and CDR2 YYNGEE. This CDR3 contains 14 residues. V lost 4 bases, J lost 8 bases, and 10 bases stayed unmatched. This CDR3 reads CASSKTGAIGGYTF. CDR3 nucleotide sequence: TGTGCCAGCAGCAAGACAGGGGCCATAGGAGGCTACACCTTC.